Listed below are T cell receptor beta chains from one sample, sequenced in a study of PD-1 blockade in classical Hodgkin lymphoma. Method: immunoSEQ multiplex PCR; TCRdb's copy keeps in-frame clones and lacks some. The sample has 30,000 to 40,000 clones; about 93% are singletons. Sequenced here: CD4+ T cells from blood, sampled at baseline. These receptors came from a human donor with classical Hodgkin lymphoma. The CDR3 runs from the conserved cysteine through the conserved F or W. D genes are given only for firm matches. Clone size is not always given. Where it is, it says once, few, many or a class for expanded clones.

D gene,clone size,J gene,V gene,CDR3 DNA,CDR3 protein
.,.,TRBJ1-1,TRBV7-8,TGTGCCAGCAGCACCCGTAAAGGGGAGATGTGGGTGAACACTGAAGCTTTCTTT,CASSTRKGEMWVNTEAFF
.,.,TRBJ2-2,TRBV5-6,TGTGCCAGCAGCTTGCAGCGGTTCACCGACACCGGGGAGCTGTTTTTT,CASSLQRFTDTGELFF
.,few,TRBJ2-7,TRBV7-8,TGTGCCAGCAGCGACCTTAGCGAACCCTACGAGCAGTACTTC,CASSDLSEPYEQYF
.,.,TRBJ2-6,TRBV28,TGTGCCAGCAGAGTTTACGGGGGCTCTGGGGCCAACGTCCTGACTTTC,CASRVYGGSGANVLTF
.,.,TRBJ1-2,TRBV6-1,TGTGCCAGCAGTTATACGGTCGTAGGCTACACCTTC,CASSYTVVGYTF
.,.,TRBJ2-3,TRBV29-1,TGCAGCGTTGAAGTGGGGGCAGATACGCAGTATTTT,CSVEVGADTQYF
.,.,TRBJ1-2,TRBV6-1,TGTGCCAGCACCCAGGCTCAGGGGAGTAACTATGGCTACACCTTC,CASTQAQGSNYGYTF
TRBD1,.,TRBJ2-5,TRBV7-9,TGTGCCAGCCGACGGGGACAGGGGTACCAAGAGACCCAGTACTTC,CASRRGQGYQETQYF
TRBD2,once,TRBJ2-1,TRBV5-4,TGTGCCAGCAGCTTGGAAAGCGGGAGGAGGAATGAGCAGTTCTTC,CASSLESGRRNEQFF
.,.,TRBJ1-2,TRBV6-4,TGTGCCACCCGTAGGGCGGACGGCAGCTACACCTTC,CATRRADGSYTF
TRBD2,.,TRBJ2-7,TRBV7-9,TGTGCCAGCAGCTTCAACCCAGGACTAGCGGGAAGCTACGAGCAGTACTTC,CASSFNPGLAGSYEQYF
.,.,TRBJ1-1,TRBV27,TGTGCCAGCAGTTTATACGGGCGGGGCGCTGAAGCTTTCTTT,CASSLYGRGAEAFF
TRBD2,.,TRBJ2-1,TRBV10-1,TGCGCCAGCAGTGAGGACCCTAGCGGGAGTATTAGTGAGCAGTTCTTC,CASSEDPSGSISEQFF
TRBD2,.,TRBJ2-5,TRBV7-9,TGTGCCAGCAGCTTCCCGTTTAGCGGGAAAGAGACCCAGTACTTC,CASSFPFSGKETQYF
.,.,TRBJ2-7,TRBV7-8,TGTGCCAGCAGCTTAAAAGGAGGGAGTGGCAACGAGCAGTACTTC,CASSLKGGSGNEQYF
TRBD2,.,TRBJ2-3,TRBV10-3,TGTGCCATCAGTGTCGCTAGCGGATCCACAGATACGCAGTATTTT,CAISVASGSTDTQYF
.,.,TRBJ1-2,TRBV11-3,TGTGCCAGCAGCTTTGCCGGGTGGGATGGCTACACCTTC,CASSFAGWDGYTF